This T cell receptor beta chain was sequenced during a study of regulatory T cells in long-lasting Graves disease. Study-level points and caveats: Patients whose Graves' disease persisted exhibited lower TCR diversity than those newly diagnosed. Persistent disease samples used TRBV28, TRBJ1-2 and TRBJ2-5 preferentially.

Indicated time point: newly diagnosed GD, antithyroid drugs for less than 3 months. The TCR library was prepared using RNA isolated from PBMCs. Graves' disease diagnosis was established per American Thyroid Association guidelines. According to the study, TCR beta libraries were built with iRepertoire HTBI primers and CDR3-region Arm-PCR. In TCRdb, the multiplex PCR reads were re-called with MiXCR into one record per CDR3 protein. The sample yields roughly 500,000 distinct CDR3 sequences, about 14% seen once. CDR3 size: 13 residues. Trimming removed 3 bases from V and 8 bases from J, with 14 bases in between. CDR1 and CDR2 from the germline V gene are GTSNPN and SVGIG (reference sequence). The sample holds many counts of this clonotype. Its antigen is undetermined. The same specimen was also included in a second study, on T cells in Graves' hyperthyroidism and ophthalmopathy. As that report states: Carried out on the TCR CDR3, a first-round RT-PCR used the HTBI primer set.

Sequencing used peripheral blood mononuclear cells (PBMCs), obtained at new diagnosis, from a patient treated with antithyroid drugs. V is TRBV30 and J is TRBJ2-4; D could derive from TRBD1 or TRBD2 (5 bases each). This clonotype was sampled from a man aged 25-45 years with Graves disease. The CDR3 bases are TGTGCCTGGAGCGGGACGGCTGGGCACATTCAGTACTTC. This gives the protein CAWSGTAGHIQYF. Full variable domain (rest looked up from reference TRBV30 and TRBJ2-4): SQTIHQWPATLVQPVGSPLSLECTVEGTSNPNLYWYRQAAGRGLQLLFYSVGIGQISSEVPQNLSASRPQDRQFILSSKKLLLSDSGFYLCAWSGTAGHIQYFGAGTRLSVL.